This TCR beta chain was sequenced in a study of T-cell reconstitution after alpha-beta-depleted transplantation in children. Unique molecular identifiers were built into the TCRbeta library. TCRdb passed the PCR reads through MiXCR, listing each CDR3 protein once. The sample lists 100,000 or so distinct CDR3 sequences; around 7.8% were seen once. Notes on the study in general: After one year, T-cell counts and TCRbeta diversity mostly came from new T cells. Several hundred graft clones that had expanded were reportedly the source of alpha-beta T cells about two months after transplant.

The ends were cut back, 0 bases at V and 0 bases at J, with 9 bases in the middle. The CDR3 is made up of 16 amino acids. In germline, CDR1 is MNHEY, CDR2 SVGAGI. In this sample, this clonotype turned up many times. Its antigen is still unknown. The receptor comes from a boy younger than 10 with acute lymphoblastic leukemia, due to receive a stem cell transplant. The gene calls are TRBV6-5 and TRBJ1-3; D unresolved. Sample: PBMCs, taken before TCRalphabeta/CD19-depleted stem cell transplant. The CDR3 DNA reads TGTGCCAGCAGTTACTCGAATGTGGGCTCTGGAAACACCATATATTTT. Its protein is CASSYSNVGSGNTIYF.